This T cell receptor (beta chain) was observed in a study of T cell changes during pregnancy in multiple sclerosis. CDR1 is WNHNN, CDR2 SYGVQD, per germline (reference sequence). V lost 3 bases and J lost 0, with 18 bases in between. This CDR3 spans 17 amino acids. The data were produced by immunoSEQ multiplex PCR, yet TCRdb's version contains in-frame clones alone and is incomplete. The top ten clones hold less than 0.75% of a sample with about 79,000 clones, approximately 92% of them seen once. The chain uses TRBV10-1 and TRBJ2-7; possibly TRBD1 for D (6 bases). The TCR originated in a female donor in good health, enrolled as a control in a pregnancy study. The sequenced sample was peripheral blood, obtained in the second trimester of pregnancy. The CDR3 DNA reads as TGCGCCAGCAGTGAACTCAGGGGCACAGACCTCTCCTACGAGCAGTACTTC. Its protein product is CASSELRGTDLSYEQYF.